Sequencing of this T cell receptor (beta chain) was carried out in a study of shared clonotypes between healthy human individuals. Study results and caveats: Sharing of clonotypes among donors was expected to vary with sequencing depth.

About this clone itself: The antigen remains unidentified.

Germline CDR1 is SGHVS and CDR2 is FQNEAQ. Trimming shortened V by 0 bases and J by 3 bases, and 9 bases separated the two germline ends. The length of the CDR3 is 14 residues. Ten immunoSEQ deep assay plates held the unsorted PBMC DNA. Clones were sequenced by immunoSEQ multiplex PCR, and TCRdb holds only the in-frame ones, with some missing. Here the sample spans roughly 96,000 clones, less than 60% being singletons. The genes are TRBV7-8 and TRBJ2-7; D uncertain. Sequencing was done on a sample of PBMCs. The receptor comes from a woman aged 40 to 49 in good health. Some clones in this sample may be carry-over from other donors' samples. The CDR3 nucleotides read TGTGCCAGCAGCTTAGCGCTGTGGGGCTACGAGCAGTACTTC. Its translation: CASSLALWGYEQYF. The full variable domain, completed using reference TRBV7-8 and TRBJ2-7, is GAGVSQSPRYKVAKRGQDVALRCDPISGHVSLFWYQQALGQGPEFLTYFQNEAQLDKSGLPSDRFFAERPEGSVSTLKIQRTQQEDSAVYLCASSLALWGYEQYFGPGTRLTVT.